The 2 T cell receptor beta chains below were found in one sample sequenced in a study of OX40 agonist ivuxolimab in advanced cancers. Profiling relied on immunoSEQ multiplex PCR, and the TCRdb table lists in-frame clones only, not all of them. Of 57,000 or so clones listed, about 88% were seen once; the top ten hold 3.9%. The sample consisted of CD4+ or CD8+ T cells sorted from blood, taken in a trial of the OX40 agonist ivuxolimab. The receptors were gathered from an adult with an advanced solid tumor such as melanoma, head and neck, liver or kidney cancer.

The CDR3 spells CASGKRDRGETQYF. DNA of the CDR3: TGTGCCAGCGGTAAACGGGACAGGGGTGAGACCCAGTACTTC. This sequence joins TRBV6-6 and TRBJ2-5; TRBD1 agrees at 10 bases. Germline CDR1 reads MNHNY; CDR2 reads SVGAGI (reference sequence). The CDR3 extends over 14 amino acids. V trimming: 8 bases; J trimming: 5 bases; junction bases outside the gene matches: 8.

CDR3 amino acids: CASSYLTGGETQYF. Written as DNA, the CDR3 is TGTGCCAGCAGTTACTTGACAGGTGGGGAGACCCAGTACTTC. The genes are TRBV6-5 and TRBJ2-5, with D tentatively TRBD1 (6 bases). This CDR3 region has 14 residues. Germline V gene lookup returns CDR1 MNHEY and CDR2 SVGAGI. The V end lost 1 base, the J end lost 5 bases, and 11 bases lay between the germline ends.